This T cell receptor (beta chain) was identified during a study of tumor-infiltrating lymphocytes in primary liver carcinoma. About the study: Enrolled patients were male and female, aged 30 to 69 years.

CDR3 length: 14 amino acids. Germline V lookup: CDR1 MGHRA, CDR2 YSYEKL. Regarding the study as a whole: Paired tumor-adjacent and tumor-blood samples overlapped less than tumor region pairs did. Only about 7-24% of top clones occurred in every one of the five tumor regions.

Constant-region priming of roughly 490 ng total RNA yielded TCR beta cDNA. ARM-PCR was slightly modified, and three nested multiplex PCR rounds with it gave rise to the TCR beta libraries. The study ran its first two PCR rounds for around 10 cycles each, using TRBV1-TRBV30 forward primers and a C-beta reverse primer. TCRdb fed the multiplex PCR reads into MiXCR, producing one record per CDR3 protein. The repertoire holds around 26,000 distinct CDR3 sequences, with roughly 80% as singletons. On this clonotype itself: Its antigen remains unknown. One end of the junction does not line up with germline, which may come from a read error.

Without any cell sorting, about 18-30 mg of bulk tissue yielded co-extracted RNA and DNA. Each tumor was sampled at four poles and its centre. The genes are TRBV4-1 and TRBJ1-2; 8 bases map to TRBD1. The clonotype was recovered from a man in his forties with primary liver carcinoma and hepatitis B virus infection. Specimen: liver tumor tissue from sampling region 3. The subset here: tumor region T3, left-lateral pole. Here the CDR3 DNA reads TGCGCCAGCAGCCAAGGGGACAGGATCTACGGCTGCACCTTC. This codes for CASSQGDRIYGCTF.